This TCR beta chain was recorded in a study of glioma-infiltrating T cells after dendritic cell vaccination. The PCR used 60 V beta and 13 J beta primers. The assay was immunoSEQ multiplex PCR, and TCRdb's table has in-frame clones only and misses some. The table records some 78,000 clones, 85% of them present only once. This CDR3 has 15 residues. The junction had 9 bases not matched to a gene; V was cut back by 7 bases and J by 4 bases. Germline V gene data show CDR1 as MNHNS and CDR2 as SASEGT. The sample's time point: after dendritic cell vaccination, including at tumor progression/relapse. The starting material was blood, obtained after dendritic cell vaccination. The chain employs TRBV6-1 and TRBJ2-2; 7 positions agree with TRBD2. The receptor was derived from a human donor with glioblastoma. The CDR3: CASKLGGGGTGELFF. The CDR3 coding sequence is TGTGCCAGCAAGTTGGGGGGGGGAGGCACCGGGGAGCTGTTTTTT.